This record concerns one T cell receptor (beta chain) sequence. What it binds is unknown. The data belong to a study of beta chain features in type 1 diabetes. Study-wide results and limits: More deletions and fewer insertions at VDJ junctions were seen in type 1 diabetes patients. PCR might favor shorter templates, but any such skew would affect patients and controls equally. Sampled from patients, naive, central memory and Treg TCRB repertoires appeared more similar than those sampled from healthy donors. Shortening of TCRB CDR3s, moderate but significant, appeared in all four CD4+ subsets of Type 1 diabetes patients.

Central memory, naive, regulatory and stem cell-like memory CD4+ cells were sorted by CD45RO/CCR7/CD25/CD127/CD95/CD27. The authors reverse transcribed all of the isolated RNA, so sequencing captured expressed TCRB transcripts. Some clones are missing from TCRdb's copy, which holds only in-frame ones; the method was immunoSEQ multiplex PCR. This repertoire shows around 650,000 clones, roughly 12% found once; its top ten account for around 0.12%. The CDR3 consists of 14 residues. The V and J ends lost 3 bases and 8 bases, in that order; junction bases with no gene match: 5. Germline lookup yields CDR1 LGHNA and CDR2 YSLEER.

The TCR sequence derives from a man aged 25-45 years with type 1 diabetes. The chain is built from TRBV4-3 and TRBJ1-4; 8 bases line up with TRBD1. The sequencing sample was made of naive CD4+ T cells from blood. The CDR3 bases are TGCGCCAGCAGCCAGCATCGGGACAGGGAAAAACTGTTTTTT. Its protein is CASSQHRDREKLFF.